The clone carrying this T cell receptor (beta chain) was picked up many times. Its antigen is not known. Expressed TCRB transcripts were sequenced because the entire RNA isolate underwent reverse transcription. TCRdb's table, derived via immunoSEQ multiplex PCR, lists solely in-frame clones and lacks some. The table shows roughly 500,000 clones, with roughly 10% occurring only once. This sample is part of a study of beta chain features in type 1 diabetes. Notes on the study in general: Researchers cautioned that cDNA sequencing could over-represent cells with high TCR expression. The analysis here could not establish whether HLA type shapes TCRB rearrangement. Insertions were fewer and deletions more numerous at VDJ junctions in type 1 diabetes patients.

Sequencing was done on a sample of naive CD4+ T cells from blood. The clonotype comes from a woman aged 18-29 years in good health.

The DNA for the CDR3 is TGTGCCTGGAGTGGGACACTCCTCACAGATACGCAGTATTTT. It translates to CAWSGTLLTDTQYF. The V and J genes are TRBV30 and TRBJ2-3; weak D call: TRBD1 (5 bases). The CDR3 has 14 amino acids. The V end lost 1 base, the J end lost 2 bases, and 10 bases lay between the germline ends. Germline loops: CDR1 GTSNPN, CDR2 SVGIG (reference sequence).